This section outlines one T cell receptor beta chain sequence together with its context. The record originates from a study of blood T cell repertoires in COVID-19. Study context: The United States, Italy and Spain provided the acute and convalescent COVID-19 samples. From T cells, B-cell-depleted T cells, or PBMCs came the material, which was cDNA or gDNA.

Authors' methods: Amplifying reference gene primers gave estimates of nucleated cell counts. Data came from immunoSEQ multiplex PCR; TCRdb stores just in-frame clones and leaves some out. The V and J calls and clone size were taken over from that table, and D and trimming were inferred from the DNA. Among some 270,000 clones, around 85% were seen once, and the ten largest hold about 9.3%. V dropped 3 bases and J dropped 3 bases, with 9 bases sitting between them. CDR1 is ENHRY and CDR2 is SYGVKD in the germline V gene. This CDR3 has 14 residues. The study recruited people aged 18 to 89 years across approximately 24 US areas.

The receptor's source is a woman aged 45-65 years with acute COVID-19. Sequencing was performed on PBMCs or T cells enriched from blood (not recorded which). The chain is built from TRBV10-3 and TRBJ1-5; maybe TRBD1 (6 bases). The CDR3 nucleotides are TGTGCCATCAGTGAACAGGGTGACAATCAGCCCCAGCATTTT. It translates to CAISEQGDNQPQHF.